This T cell receptor beta chain appears in the sequencing data of a study of CD8 T cells in ankylosing spondylitis. General study findings and limits: Apparently characteristic of ankylosing spondylitis blood was a TCR beta motif (eight highly homologous variants). Reportedly, matched ankylosing spondylitis synovial fluid was significantly enriched for disease-linked clones. Peripheral blood held disease-linked clones only at relatively low frequency, and these were CD8+.

Quantitative 5'-RACE with molecular barcodes generated TCR beta libraries. Using its own MiXCR run on the 5' RACE reads, TCRdb lists one record per CDR3 protein. The sample contains 190,000 or so distinct CDR3 sequences, around 13% of which appear only once. This clonotype was picked up a small number of times. Its antigen is as yet unknown. The CDR3 is 16 amino acids. Germline V gene lookup returns CDR1 SGHAT and CDR2 FQNNGV. V dropped 6 bases and J dropped 7; count of bases not matched to a gene: 15. Specimen: blood, either unsorted or a sorted T cell fraction (not recorded which). The J gene is TRBJ2-1, the V gene TRBV11-2, with 7 bases matching TRBD2. This TCR was recovered from a male donor with ankylosing spondylitis or in good health (not recorded which). This chain's CDR3 is CASRYLLAGVENEQFF. CDR3 in DNA: TGTGCCAGCAGATACCTACTGGCGGGGGTGGAAAATGAGCAGTTCTTC.